The present T cell receptor beta chain was sequenced within a study of T cells in Graves' hyperthyroidism and ophthalmopathy. By sample fraction, this clonotype is medium-sized. Its antigen is still unknown. Study-wide findings and caveats: Appearing also in blood were most of the thyroid clonotypes expanded above 0.001.

TCR beta CDR3 sequences were amplified from RNA transcripts. HTBI primers were used for first-round RT-PCR of the TCR CDR3. Using its own MiXCR run on the multiplex PCR reads, TCRdb lists one record per CDR3 protein. The profile covers 30,000 to 35,000 distinct CDR3 sequences, with 52% appearing a single time and around a quarter taken by the ten largest. J lost 4 bases, V lost 5 bases, and 10 bases had no gene match. This CDR3 spans 15 amino acids. Per germline, CDR1 SEHNR and CDR2 FQNEAQ (reference sequence). The origin of this receptor is a woman in her forties with Graves' ophthalmopathy. The sequencing input was blood. This chain links TRBV7-9 with TRBJ1-2, with TRBD1 identical over 7 bases. CDR3 region: CASSPIHRGAYGYTF. CDR3 nucleotide sequence: TGTGCCAGCAGCCCCATACACAGGGGAGCCTATGGCTACACCTTC.